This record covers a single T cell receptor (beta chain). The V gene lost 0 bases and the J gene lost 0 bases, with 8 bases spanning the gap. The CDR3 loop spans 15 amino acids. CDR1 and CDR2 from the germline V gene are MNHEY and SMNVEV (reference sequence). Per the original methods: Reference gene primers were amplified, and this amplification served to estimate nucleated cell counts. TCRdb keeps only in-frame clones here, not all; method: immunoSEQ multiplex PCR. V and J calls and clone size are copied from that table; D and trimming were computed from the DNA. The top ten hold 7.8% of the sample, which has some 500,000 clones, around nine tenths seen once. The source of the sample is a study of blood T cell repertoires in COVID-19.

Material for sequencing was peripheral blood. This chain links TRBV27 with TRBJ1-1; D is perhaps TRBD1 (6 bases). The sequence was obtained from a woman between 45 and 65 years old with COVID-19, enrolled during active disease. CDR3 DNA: TGTGCCAGCAGTTTATCGGGGGCGGTGAACACTGAAGCTTTCTTT. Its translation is CASSLSGAVNTEAFF.